The rows below give T cell receptor beta chains drawn from one sample of a study of PD-L1 blockade in urothelial cancer. Data came from immunoSEQ multiplex PCR; TCRdb stores just in-frame clones and leaves some out. The sample shows about 74,000 clones, 80% to 90% of them seen only once. The sequencing used PBMCs, collected around atezolizumab (anti-PD-L1) treatment. Receptors were obtained from a man aged 65 to 85 with urothelial cancer. Both conserved end residues are part of each CDR3. Each record gives: J gene, V gene, clone size, CDR3 length, D gene, CDR3 protein, CDR3 DNA. D genes are given only for firm matches. Size values are once, few and many counts, or a class for expanded clones, and some rows have none.

J gene: TRBJ2-7; V gene: TRBV28; clone size: -; CDR3 length: 15; D gene: TRBD1; CDR3 protein: CASRPTGTGNYEQYF; CDR3 DNA: TGTGCCAGCAGGCCCACCGGGACAGGAAATTACGAGCAGTACTTC
J gene: TRBJ2-1; V gene: TRBV7-9; clone size: -; CDR3 length: 15; D gene: TRBD2; CDR3 protein: CASSLRAGESNEQFF; CDR3 DNA: TGTGCCAGCAGTCTACGAGCGGGAGAAAGCAATGAGCAGTTCTTC
J gene: TRBJ2-7; V gene: TRBV7-9; clone size: -; CDR3 length: 16; D gene: TRBD1; CDR3 protein: CASSPTGGNLWYEQYF; CDR3 DNA: TGTGCCAGCAGCCCGACAGGGGGTAACCTCTGGTACGAGCAGTACTTC
J gene: TRBJ2-7; V gene: TRBV2; clone size: -; CDR3 length: 16; D gene: TRBD2; CDR3 protein: CASSPPLRENFYEQYF; CDR3 DNA: TGTGCCAGCAGCCCGCCTTTGCGGGAGAACTTCTACGAGCAGTACTTC
J gene: TRBJ2-1; V gene: TRBV28; clone size: -; CDR3 length: 15; D gene: TRBD2; CDR3 protein: CASSPSTSGLSEQFF; CDR3 DNA: TGTGCCAGCAGTCCCAGTACCTCGGGACTATCTGAGCAGTTCTTC
J gene: TRBJ2-7; V gene: TRBV27; clone size: few; CDR3 length: 14; D gene: TRBD2; CDR3 protein: CASRLAVTSYEQYF; CDR3 DNA: TGTGCCAGCAGACTAGCGGTTACCTCCTACGAGCAGTACTTC
J gene: TRBJ2-1; V gene: TRBV15; clone size: -; CDR3 length: 17; D gene: TRBD2; CDR3 protein: CATSRGRLAGGYNEQFF; CDR3 DNA: TGTGCCACCAGCAGAGGGAGGCTAGCGGGAGGGTACAATGAGCAGTTCTTC
J gene: TRBJ2-5; V gene: TRBV6-1; clone size: once; CDR3 length: 10; D gene: -; CDR3 protein: CASTERTQYF; CDR3 DNA: TGTGCCAGCACCGAGCGGACCCAGTACTTC
J gene: TRBJ1-1; V gene: TRBV6-5; clone size: -; CDR3 length: 14; D gene: -; CDR3 protein: CASTHPTENTEAFF; CDR3 DNA: TGTGCCAGCACGCACCCGACAGAGAACACTGAAGCTTTCTTT
J gene: TRBJ2-7; V gene: TRBV11-2; clone size: once; CDR3 length: 15; D gene: -; CDR3 protein: CASSLLYRGGYEQYF; CDR3 DNA: TGTGCCAGCAGCTTACTTTACAGGGGAGGCTACGAGCAGTACTTC
J gene: TRBJ1-5; V gene: TRBV2; clone size: -; CDR3 length: 14; D gene: TRBD1; CDR3 protein: CASSPRQGNQPQHF; CDR3 DNA: TGTGCCAGCAGTCCGCGACAGGGGAATCAGCCCCAGCATTTT
J gene: TRBJ2-6; V gene: TRBV11-2; clone size: -; CDR3 length: 16; D gene: -; CDR3 protein: CASSLAGTSGANVLTF; CDR3 DNA: TGTGCCAGCAGCTTAGCGGGTACCTCTGGGGCCAACGTCCTGACTTTC
J gene: TRBJ2-7; V gene: TRBV27; clone size: -; CDR3 length: 12; D gene: -; CDR3 protein: CASSPRIGVSYF; CDR3 DNA: TGTGCCAGCAGTCCCCGCATAGGGGTGAGTTACTTC
J gene: TRBJ2-7; V gene: TRBV4-1; clone size: -; CDR3 length: 19; D gene: TRBD2; CDR3 protein: CASSQEKASIAGGYYEQYF; CDR3 DNA: TGCGCCAGCAGCCAAGAAAAGGCCTCTATAGCGGGAGGATACTACGAGCAGTACTTC
J gene: TRBJ1-2; V gene: TRBV13; clone size: -; CDR3 length: 13; D gene: -; CDR3 protein: CASSETGRYGYTF; CDR3 DNA: TGTGCCAGCAGCGAAACAGGGCGCTATGGCTACACCTTC
J gene: TRBJ1-1; V gene: TRBV10-1; clone size: -; CDR3 length: 15; D gene: -; CDR3 protein: CARRVFPGEWTEAFF; CDR3 DNA: TGCGCCAGACGAGTGTTTCCAGGGGAATGGACTGAAGCTTTCTTT
J gene: TRBJ1-1; V gene: TRBV5-6; clone size: few; CDR3 length: 14; D gene: -; CDR3 protein: CASSPSGWVTEAFF; CDR3 DNA: TGTGCCAGCAGCCCCTCAGGGTGGGTCACTGAAGCTTTCTTT
J gene: TRBJ1-1; V gene: TRBV7-6; clone size: -; CDR3 length: 13; D gene: -; CDR3 protein: CASSYRDGPEAFF; CDR3 DNA: TGTGCCAGCAGCTACAGGGATGGGCCTGAAGCTTTCTTT
J gene: TRBJ2-1; V gene: TRBV7-3; clone size: -; CDR3 length: 18; D gene: TRBD2; CDR3 protein: CASSGGTSGRRPYNEQFF; CDR3 DNA: TGTGCCAGCAGCGGGGGGACTAGCGGGAGAAGGCCCTACAATGAGCAGTTCTTC
J gene: TRBJ2-4; V gene: TRBV15; clone size: once; CDR3 length: 15; D gene: TRBD2; CDR3 protein: CATSRDLAGGNIQYF; CDR3 DNA: TGTGCCACCAGCAGAGATCTAGCGGGAGGAAACATTCAGTACTTC
J gene: TRBJ2-6; V gene: TRBV19; clone size: -; CDR3 length: 20; D gene: TRBD1; CDR3 protein: CASSIWGTGTPRFGANVLTF; CDR3 DNA: TGTGCCAGTAGTATTTGGGGGACAGGGACCCCCCGCTTTGGGGCCAACGTCCTGACTTTC
J gene: TRBJ2-7; V gene: TRBV5-1; clone size: -; CDR3 length: 14; D gene: -; CDR3 protein: CASSLVESSYEQYF; CDR3 DNA: TGCGCCAGCAGCTTGGTCGAGAGCTCCTACGAGCAGTACTTC
J gene: TRBJ2-3; V gene: TRBV4-1; clone size: -; CDR3 length: 16; D gene: TRBD2; CDR3 protein: CASSQDRTSGRSSQYF; CDR3 DNA: TGCGCCAGCAGCCAAGATAGGACTAGCGGGAGGTCCTCGCAGTATTTT
J gene: TRBJ1-4; V gene: TRBV4-2; clone size: -; CDR3 length: 16; D gene: TRBD1; CDR3 protein: CASSQDGQGSNEKLFF; CDR3 DNA: TGTGCCAGCAGCCAGGACGGACAGGGAAGTAATGAAAAACTGTTTTTT
J gene: TRBJ2-1; V gene: TRBV15; clone size: -; CDR3 length: 15; D gene: TRBD2; CDR3 protein: CATSTGTSGLNEQFF; CDR3 DNA: TGTGCCACCAGCACCGGGACTAGCGGTTTAAATGAGCAGTTCTTC
J gene: TRBJ1-5; V gene: TRBV18; clone size: -; CDR3 length: 14; D gene: -; CDR3 protein: CASSPFGGGQPQHF; CDR3 DNA: TGTGCCAGCTCACCCTTCGGGGGTGGCCAGCCCCAGCATTTT
J gene: TRBJ2-1; V gene: TRBV5-6; clone size: -; CDR3 length: 13; D gene: -; CDR3 protein: CASSLVAGGTMFF; CDR3 DNA: -
J gene: TRBJ2-1; V gene: TRBV7-9; clone size: -; CDR3 length: 15; D gene: TRBD2; CDR3 protein: CASSLYSGIYNEQFF; CDR3 DNA: TGTGCCAGCAGCTTGTATAGCGGGATCTACAATGAGCAGTTCTTC
J gene: TRBJ2-1; V gene: TRBV27; clone size: -; CDR3 length: 15; D gene: TRBD1; CDR3 protein: CASSHDRGSYNEQFF; CDR3 DNA: TGTGCCAGCAGTCACGACAGGGGCTCCTACAATGAGCAGTTCTTC
J gene: TRBJ2-1; V gene: TRBV4-2; clone size: -; CDR3 length: 14; D gene: TRBD2; CDR3 protein: CASSQGGLAHEQFF; CDR3 DNA: TGTGCCAGCAGCCAAGGAGGACTAGCCCATGAGCAGTTCTTC
J gene: TRBJ2-7; V gene: TRBV5-1; clone size: -; CDR3 length: 14; D gene: -; CDR3 protein: CASSFKAGLYEQYF; CDR3 DNA: TGCGCCAGCAGCTTTAAGGCAGGACTCTACGAGCAGTACTTC
J gene: TRBJ1-2; V gene: TRBV19; clone size: -; CDR3 length: 13; D gene: TRBD1; CDR3 protein: CASSIRDSYGYTF; CDR3 DNA: TGTGCCAGTAGTATACGGGACAGCTATGGCTACACCTTC
J gene: TRBJ2-7; V gene: TRBV19; clone size: -; CDR3 length: 14; D gene: TRBD1; CDR3 protein: CASRPDRAPYEQYF; CDR3 DNA: TGTGCCAGTAGGCCGGACAGGGCCCCCTACGAGCAGTACTTC
J gene: TRBJ1-3; V gene: TRBV11-2; clone size: -; CDR3 length: 15; D gene: TRBD1; CDR3 protein: CASSILTGVGNTIYF; CDR3 DNA: TGTGCCAGCAGCATTCTGACAGGGGTTGGAAACACCATATATTTT
J gene: TRBJ2-6; V gene: TRBV7-3; clone size: -; CDR3 length: 17; D gene: TRBD2; CDR3 protein: CASSLNPAGAGANVLTF; CDR3 DNA: TGTGCCAGCAGCTTAAATCCGGCGGGAGCTGGGGCCAACGTCCTGACTTTC
J gene: TRBJ1-5; V gene: TRBV28; clone size: -; CDR3 length: 17; D gene: -; CDR3 protein: CASSLGGASSLNQPQHF; CDR3 DNA: TGTGCCAGCAGTTTAGGGGGCGCGAGTAGCCTCAATCAGCCCCAGCATTTT
J gene: TRBJ1-1; V gene: TRBV28; clone size: -; CDR3 length: 14; D gene: -; CDR3 protein: CASSLPGMGTEAFF; CDR3 DNA: TGTGCCAGCAGTTTACCGGGAATGGGCACTGAAGCTTTCTTT
J gene: TRBJ2-6; V gene: TRBV28; clone size: -; CDR3 length: 17; D gene: TRBD1; CDR3 protein: CASRDRGPLSGANVLTF; CDR3 DNA: TGTGCCAGCAGGGACAGGGGCCCCCTCTCTGGGGCCAACGTCCTGACTTTC
J gene: TRBJ2-2; V gene: TRBV21-1; clone size: -; CDR3 length: 16; D gene: -; CDR3 protein: CASSSLRGSNPGELFF; CDR3 DNA: TGTGCCAGCAGCAGCCTCAGGGGTTCCAACCCCGGGGAGCTGTTTTTT
J gene: TRBJ2-7; V gene: TRBV5-5; clone size: -; CDR3 length: 16; D gene: TRBD1; CDR3 protein: CASSSNVQDRVYEQYF; CDR3 DNA: TGTGCCAGCAGCTCAAACGTCCAGGACAGGGTCTACGAGCAGTACTTC
J gene: TRBJ2-7; V gene: TRBV28; clone size: -; CDR3 length: 15; D gene: TRBD1; CDR3 protein: CASSLLGQGQDEQYF; CDR3 DNA: TGTGCCAGCAGTTTACTGGGACAGGGTCAAGACGAGCAGTACTTC
J gene: TRBJ2-7; V gene: TRBV30; clone size: -; CDR3 length: 14; D gene: TRBD2; CDR3 protein: CAWRVGRGIYEQYF; CDR3 DNA: TGTGCCTGGAGAGTCGGGCGGGGGATCTACGAGCAGTACTTC
J gene: TRBJ1-1; V gene: TRBV28; clone size: -; CDR3 length: 14; D gene: -; CDR3 protein: CASSPAGRRSEAFF; CDR3 DNA: TGTGCCAGCAGTCCTGCAGGGAGGAGGTCTGAAGCTTTCTTT
J gene: TRBJ1-2; V gene: TRBV19; clone size: -; CDR3 length: 10; D gene: -; CDR3 protein: CASGTYGYTF; CDR3 DNA: TGTGCCAGCGGGACTTATGGCTACACCTTC
J gene: TRBJ2-5; V gene: TRBV5-1; clone size: -; CDR3 length: 14; D gene: TRBD2; CDR3 protein: CASSRSGDQETQYF; CDR3 DNA: TGCGCCAGCAGTAGAAGCGGGGATCAAGAGACCCAGTACTTC
J gene: TRBJ2-7; V gene: TRBV5-5; clone size: -; CDR3 length: 15; D gene: -; CDR3 protein: CASSLGAGSSYEQYF; CDR3 DNA: TGTGCCAGCAGCTTGGGGGCGGGGAGCTCCTACGAGCAGTACTTC
J gene: TRBJ2-5; V gene: TRBV5-1; clone size: -; CDR3 length: 14; D gene: TRBD1; CDR3 protein: CASSSGTGSQTQYF; CDR3 DNA: TGCGCCAGCAGCTCCGGGACAGGGTCGCAGACCCAGTACTTC
J gene: TRBJ2-4; V gene: TRBV28; clone size: -; CDR3 length: 15; D gene: -; CDR3 protein: CASTALAGAKNIQYF; CDR3 DNA: TGTGCCAGCACCGCCCTGGCAGGGGCCAAAAACATTCAGTACTTC
J gene: TRBJ2-5; V gene: TRBV25-1; clone size: once; CDR3 length: 15; D gene: TRBD2; CDR3 protein: CAATLAGDPQETQYF; CDR3 DNA: TGTGCCGCCACACTGGCGGGAGATCCACAAGAGACCCAGTACTTC
J gene: TRBJ2-5; V gene: TRBV30; clone size: -; CDR3 length: 13; D gene: -; CDR3 protein: CAWSPGLQETQYF; CDR3 DNA: TGTGCCTGGTCCCCGGGACTGCAAGAGACCCAGTACTTC
J gene: TRBJ2-7; V gene: TRBV7-3; clone size: -; CDR3 length: 16; D gene: -; CDR3 protein: CASAGAGPSPWVEQYF; CDR3 DNA: TGTGCCAGCGCAGGGGCGGGTCCGTCCCCTTGGGTCGAGCAGTACTTC
J gene: TRBJ2-1; V gene: TRBV6-1; clone size: -; CDR3 length: 16; D gene: TRBD2; CDR3 protein: CASSVLLAGGPGEQFF; CDR3 DNA: TGTGCCAGCAGTGTCCTACTAGCGGGAGGGCCCGGTGAGCAGTTCTTC
J gene: TRBJ1-1; V gene: TRBV18; clone size: -; CDR3 length: 18; D gene: -; CDR3 protein: CASLDRNRRELMNTEAFF; CDR3 DNA: TGTGCCAGCTTAGACCGGAACCGGCGGGAACTGATGAACACTGAAGCTTTCTTT
J gene: TRBJ2-7; V gene: TRBV7-2; clone size: once; CDR3 length: 14; D gene: TRBD1; CDR3 protein: CASSLFGTGSEQYF; CDR3 DNA: TGTGCCAGCAGCTTATTCGGGACAGGGAGCGAGCAGTACTTC